The rows below give T cell receptor beta chains drawn from one sample of a study of OX40 agonist ivuxolimab in advanced cancers. Some clones are missing from TCRdb's copy, which holds only in-frame ones; the method was immunoSEQ multiplex PCR. Of about 38,000 clones listed, approximately 80% are singletons. Sequenced material: CD4+ or CD8+ T cells sorted from blood, taken in a trial of the OX40 agonist ivuxolimab. The receptors were gathered from an adult with an advanced solid tumor such as melanoma, head and neck, liver or kidney cancer. CDR3s include the opening cysteine and the closing phenylalanine or tryptophan. A D gene is named only where the DNA matches it firmly.

>TRBD1|TRBJ1-1|TRBV7-2
CASSRDRGDAEAFF
>TRBD2|TRBJ2-3|TRBV28
CASSQLAGGRADTQYF
>TRBD2|TRBJ2-3|TRBV5-1
CASSLFRSGRSTDTQYF
>-|TRBJ2-7|TRBV27
CASSPRGGSGEQYF
>-|TRBJ1-3|TRBV15
CATLSGNTIYF
>-|TRBJ2-1|TRBV9
CASSVGVRSDEQFF
>-|TRBJ2-3|TRBV6-1
CASRAGQIHDTQYF
>-|TRBJ1-1|TRBV28
CASRIIDTSSEAFF
>-|TRBJ2-2|TRBV11-1
CASSSLIVNGELFF
>-|TRBJ2-7|TRBV5-6
CASRAGGTVYEQYF
>-|TRBJ2-2|TRBV28
CASSFSGETGELFF
>-|TRBJ2-5|TRBV28
CASSSAGVGQETQYF
>-|TRBJ1-6|TRBV6-6
CARHRSSYNSPLHF
>TRBD1|TRBJ2-7|TRBV7-8
CASTPQGQGAINEQYF
>TRBD2|TRBJ2-1|TRBV7-2
CASSWVAGATYNEQFF
>-|TRBJ1-1|TRBV5-5
CASSFSSRGMNTEAFF
>-|TRBJ2-2|TRBV5-1
CASSLGQITGELFF
>TRBD2|TRBJ2-7|TRBV12-5
CASGTGGGRGEQYF
>TRBD1|TRBJ2-7|TRBV19
CASSDRGSPYEQYF
>TRBD1|TRBJ1-6|TRBV5-1
CASSLVAQGPQTPLHF
>TRBD1|TRBJ2-1|TRBV28
CASSNPGQPYNEQFF
>-|TRBJ2-1|TRBV19
CASSTQGVTGQFF
>-|TRBJ2-1|TRBV5-4
CASSLSLENNEQFF
>-|TRBJ1-5|TRBV28
CASTSVWGGNQPQHF
>TRBD2|TRBJ2-1|TRBV28
CASSSASGDSYNEQFF